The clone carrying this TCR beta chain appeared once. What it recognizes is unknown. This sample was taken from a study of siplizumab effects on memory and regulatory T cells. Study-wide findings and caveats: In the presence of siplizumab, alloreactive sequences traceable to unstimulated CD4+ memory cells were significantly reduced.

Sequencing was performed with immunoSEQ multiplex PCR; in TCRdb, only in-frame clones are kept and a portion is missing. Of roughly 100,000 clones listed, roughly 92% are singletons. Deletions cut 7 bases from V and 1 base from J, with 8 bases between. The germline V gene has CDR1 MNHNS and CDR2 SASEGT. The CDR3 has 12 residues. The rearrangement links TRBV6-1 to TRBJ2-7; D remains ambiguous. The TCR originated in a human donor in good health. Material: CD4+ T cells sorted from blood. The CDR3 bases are TGTGCCAGCAAGCGCTCTTCCTACGAGCAGTACTTC. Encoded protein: CASKRSSYEQYF.